Shown below are 25 T cell receptor beta chains from a single sample sequenced in a study of graft-versus-host responses after intestinal transplantation. Their antigen targets remain unknown. Produced via immunoSEQ multiplex PCR; TCRdb's table is partial and in-frame only. The sample shows 90,000 to 120,000 clones, more than 75% of them seen only once. Source: unstimulated CD4+ T cells sorted from spleen or lymph node cells, taken before intestinal transplant. Source of these receptors: a human donor who received an intestinal transplant.

In this sample, this clone turned up once. The V gene is TRBV18, the J gene TRBJ2-3, with a weak D call TRBD2 (6 bases). The CDR3 sequence is 15 residues long. V lost 5 bases, J lost 1 base, and 13 bases lay in between. Germline CDR1 reads KGHSH; CDR2 reads LQKENI. The CDR3 spells CASSKGGRGTDTQYF. CDR3 bases: TGTGCCAGCTCAAAGGGAGGTCGTGGCACAGATACGCAGTATTTT.

This sequence joins TRBV10-3 and TRBJ2-1; D possibly corresponds to TRBD1 (6 bases). Per the germline V gene, CDR1 is ENHRY and CDR2 is SYGVKD. The germline V and J ends were trimmed by 6 bases and 0 bases, with 12 bases remaining between them. This CDR3 comprises 15 residues. CDR3 DNA: TGTGCCATCAGAAGCCGGGACAACTCCTACAATGAGCAGTTCTTC. This translates into CAIRSRDNSYNEQFF.

With regard to this clone: Mismatch with germline at one junction end may stem from a read error. J is TRBJ2-7 and V is TRBV6-1; D is unresolved. This CDR3 comprises 12 residues. Germline V CDR1 and CDR2: MNHNS, SASEGT. DNA of the CDR3: TGTGCCAGCCGAAGATCGACCTACGGGCAGTACTTC. Translating it yields CASRRSTYGQYF.

V gene TRBV11-1 combines with J gene TRBJ2-1; 10 nucleotides match TRBD1. The V segment lost 0 bases and the J segment 5 bases; nucleotides outside the gene matches: 7. The CDR3 is 17 amino acids. The germline CDR1 and CDR2 sequences are SGHAT and FQDESV (reference sequence). CDR3 loop: CASSLAYRTGGHNEQFF. CDR3 coding DNA: TGTGCCAGCAGCTTAGCTTACCGGACAGGGGGGCACAATGAGCAGTTCTTC.

CDR3 region: CAISDLKPGLLSDTQYF. For the CDR3, the DNA is TGTGCCATCAGTGACCTTAAGCCGGGACTACTCTCAGATACGCAGTATTTT. The genes are TRBV10-3 and TRBJ2-3; 7 bases align to TRBD2. This CDR3 is built from 17 residues. V trimming: 3 bases; J trimming: 4 bases; junction bases outside the gene matches: 13. Germline V CDR1 and CDR2: ENHRY, SYGVKD.

A few counts support this clone. The CDR3 loop reads CASSLSKGAYNSPLHF. The CDR3 DNA sequence: TGTGCCAGCAGTTTATCGAAGGGAGCCTATAATTCACCCCTCCACTTT. The chain is built from TRBV27 and TRBJ1-6; D is ambiguous. The length of the CDR3 is 16 residues. Germline V gene sequence: CDR1 MNHEY, CDR2 SMNVEV (reference sequence). Trimming took 0 bases from V and 2 from J, leaving 8 bases between them.

CDR3 nucleotides: TGTGCCAGCAGCAAAAAAATCGGATTAGGGACAGGGCGGGAATATAGCAATCAGCCCCAGCATTTT. This encodes CASSKKIGLGTGREYSNQPQHF. The rearrangement links TRBV21-1 to TRBJ1-5; no check of the table's D call, TRBD1, against the DNA was made. TRBV21-1 is given as a pseudogene. The CDR3 is 22 residues long.

The rearrangement links TRBV27 to TRBJ2-7; 9 bases match TRBD1. The V gene's germline CDR1 is MNHEY and CDR2 SMNVEV (reference sequence). The ends lost 4 bases at V and 3 bases at J; junction bases unmatched: 10. The CDR3 runs 16 residues. CDR3 bases: TGTGCCAGCAGTTACAGGCGGGGACAGGGACTCTACGAGCAGTACTTC. Translated, it gives CASSYRRGQGLYEQYF.

The V and J genes are TRBV6-6 and TRBJ1-6; TRBD1 aligns across 9 bases. Germline V lookup: CDR1 MNHNY, CDR2 SVGAGI (reference sequence). The ends lost 5 bases at V and 8 bases at J; junction bases unmatched: 7. The CDR3 has 15 amino acids. CDR3 coding DNA: TGTGCCAGCAGTAGATCGGGACAGGGAGATTCACCCCTCCACTTT. It encodes CASSRSGQGDSPLHF.

The chain links TRBV18 to TRBJ2-5; tentatively, D is TRBD1 (5 bases). Germline V CDR1 and CDR2: KGHSH, LQKENI. V was cut by 3 bases and J by 5 bases, with 16 bases left in between. CDR3 length: 15 residues. In DNA form, the CDR3 reads TGTGCCAGCTCACCGTTGGACAACATAGGGGAGACCCAGTACTTC. This translates into CASSPLDNIGETQYF.

A few counts support this clone. The gene calls are TRBV11-1 and TRBJ2-2; TRBD1 agrees at 8 bases. The CDR3 is 13 residues long. Germline V CDR1 and CDR2: SGHAT, FQDESV (reference sequence). J lost 6 bases, V lost 4 bases, and 1 base had no gene match. The CDR3 DNA reads TGTGCCAGCAGCTCACAGGGGGCCGGGGAGCTGTTTTTT. Residues: CASSSQGAGELFF.

The V and J genes are TRBV5-6 and TRBJ1-4; possibly TRBD1 for D (5 bases). This CDR3 is 14 amino acids long. V gave up 7 bases and J gave up 7 bases, with 17 bases separating them. CDR1 and CDR2 from the germline V gene are SGHDT and YYEEEE. The CDR3 sequence: CASDSRRGFEKLFF. The CDR3 bases are TGTGCCAGCGATTCCCGAAGGGGTTTTGAAAAACTGTTTTTT.

The CDR3: CASSQDLRGQDTEAFF. DNA for the CDR3: TGTGCCAGCAGCCAAGACCTAAGGGGTCAGGACACTGAAGCTTTCTTT. V and J are TRBV4-2 and TRBJ1-1, with D perhaps TRBD1 (5 bases). This CDR3 spans 16 amino acids. Germline CDR1 LGHNA, CDR2 YNFKEQ. V dropped 0 bases and J dropped 3 bases, with 14 bases sitting between them.

V and J are TRBV6-5 and TRBJ1-6; the match to TRBD1 covers 7 bases. The CDR3 is 15 residues long. Germline V gives CDR1 MNHEY, CDR2 SVGAGI. Trimming cost V 5 bases and J 5 bases; bases outside gene matches: 6. CDR3 in amino acids: CASSRPGQNNSPLHF. CDR3 bases: TGTGCCAGCAGTCGTCCGGGACAGAATAATTCACCCCTCCACTTT.

This clone was counted a single time. The gene calls are TRBV19 and TRBJ2-3, with unresolved D. V dropped 6 bases and J dropped 0 bases, with 13 bases sitting between them. The CDR3 has 15 amino acids. Germline CDR1 LNHDA, CDR2 SQIVND (reference sequence). The CDR3 DNA reads as TGTGCCAGTAGGGCCCCGGGCCAGAGCACAGATACGCAGTATTTT. Protein product: CASRAPGQSTDTQYF. Looking up the rest from reference TRBV19 and TRBJ2-3 gives the full variable domain: DGGITQSPKYLFRKEGQNVTLSCEQNLNHDAMYWYRQDPGQGLRLIYYSQIVNDFQKGDIAEGYSVSREKKESFPLTVTSAQKNPTAFYLCASRAPGQSTDTQYFGPGTRLTVL.

The rearrangement uses TRBV5-1 and TRBJ2-2, with TRBD2 matching 12 bases. Unmatched junction bases numbered 4, after V lost 4 bases and J lost 0 bases. The CDR3 consists of 17 residues. Per germline, CDR1 SGHRS and CDR2 YFSETQ. For the CDR3, the DNA is TGCGCCAGCAGCCCACTAGCGGGGGGAACGAACACCGGGGAGCTGTTTTTT. It translates to CASSPLAGGTNTGELFF.

The chain combines TRBV2 with TRBJ2-5; 9 nucleotides line up with TRBD2. CDR1 is SNHLY and CDR2 is FYNNEI in the germline V gene. The length of the CDR3 is 16 residues. Germline trimming cut 7 bases from V and 1 base from J; bases unmatched to any gene: 10. This CDR3 is CASTFVAGATQETQYF. The CDR3 DNA reads as TGTGCCAGCACTTTCGTAGCGGGGGCTACCCAAGAGACCCAGTACTTC. Drawing the rest from reference TRBV2 and TRBJ2-5, the complete variable domain is EPEVTQTPSHQVTQMGQEVILRCVPISNHLYFYWYRQILGQKVEFLVSFYNNEISEKSEIFDDQFSVERPDGSNFTLKIRSTKLEDSAMYFCASTFVAGATQETQYFGPGTRLLVL.

The chain is built from TRBV6-1 and TRBJ2-1; perhaps TRBD2 as D (5 bases). Germline CDR1 is MNHNS and CDR2 is SASEGT. The CDR3 sequence is 12 residues long. The V and J ends lost 6 bases and 5 bases respectively, with 8 bases between them. In nucleotides, the CDR3 is TGTGCCAGCAGGGACTTGGACAATGAGCAGTTCTTC. Amino acids: CASRDLDNEQFF.

This clone occurred once. The gene calls are TRBV2 and TRBJ2-2; TRBD1 is a possible D gene (5 bases). From germline, CDR1 is SNHLY and CDR2 FYNNEI. Between the trimmed V and J ends, which lost 0 bases and 4 bases, there was a span of 12 bases. The CDR3 is 16 amino acids. CDR3 region: CASSEARQPGTGELFF. The CDR3 coding sequence is TGTGCCAGCAGTGAAGCCCGACAGCCGGGCACCGGGGAGCTGTTTTTT. The full variable domain, completed using reference TRBV2 and TRBJ2-2, is EPEVTQTPSHQVTQMGQEVILRCVPISNHLYFYWYRQILGQKVEFLVSFYNNEISEKSEIFDDQFSVERPDGSNFTLKIRSTKLEDSAMYFCASSEARQPGTGELFFGEGSRLTVL.

As concerns this clone: Because the CDR3 is missing its conserved closing phenylalanine or tryptophan, this is likely a read error. This chain links TRBV30 with TRBJ2-7, with TRBD1 matching 8 bases. The CDR3 runs 13 residues. Germline CDR1 and CDR2: GTSNPN and SVGIG (reference sequence). CDR3 sequence: CAWKAQGAGEQYL. CDR3 bases: TGCGCCTGGAAAGCCCAGGGGGCGGGCGAGCAGTACCTC.

The chain uses TRBV5-6 and TRBJ1-2; TRBD1 might be the D (6 bases). From germline, CDR1 is SGHDT and CDR2 YYEEEE. Trimming removed 4 bases at V and 8 bases at J, with 24 bases between. The length of the CDR3 is 16 residues. The CDR3 coding sequence is TGTGCCAGCAGCAACTACCCGGCTGACCAGGGGAAGGGCTACACCTTC. Its protein is CASSNYPADQGKGYTF.

This chain links TRBV6-6 with TRBJ1-5, with 7 bases matching TRBD1. V lost 11 bases, J lost 3 bases, and 4 bases stayed unmatched. Germline V gene lookup returns CDR1 MNHNY and CDR2 SVGAGI (reference sequence). This CDR3 contains 12 residues. The CDR3 spells CACGTANQPQHF. As DNA, the CDR3 is TGTGCCTGCGGGACAGCCAATCAGCCCCAGCATTTT.

J is TRBJ2-5 and V is TRBV4-1; maybe TRBD1 (6 bases). V dropped 4 bases and J dropped 1 base, with 10 bases sitting between them. Germline V lookup: CDR1 MGHRA, CDR2 YSYEKL. This CDR3 has 14 residues. Written as DNA, the CDR3 is TGCGCCAGCAGCCGACCGGACAGCCAAGAGACCCAGTACTTC. It is translated as CASSRPDSQETQYF.

The V gene is TRBV5-6, the J gene TRBJ2-3, with TRBD2 identical over 7 bases. The CDR3 runs 13 residues. V lost 5 bases, J lost 6 bases, and 6 bases stayed unmatched. Germline V gives CDR1 SGHDT, CDR2 YYEEEE. The CDR3 is CASRLGGIDTQYF. The CDR3 bases are TGTGCCAGCAGACTGGGGGGGATCGATACGCAGTATTTT. The full variable domain, completed using reference TRBV5-6 and TRBJ2-3, is DAGVTQSPTHLIKTRGQQVTLRCSPKSGHDTVSWYQQALGQGPQFIFQYYEEEERQRGNFPDRFSGHQFPNYSSELNVNALLLGDSALYLCASRLGGIDTQYFGPGTRLTVL.

J is TRBJ1-2 and V is TRBV6-5; no clear D. The germline V and J ends were trimmed by 8 bases and 1 base, with 14 bases remaining between them. CDR1 and CDR2 from the germline V gene are MNHEY and SVGAGI. The CDR3 is 14 amino acids. The CDR3: CASCVGQVNYGYTF. The CDR3 nucleotides read TGTGCCAGCTGCGTCGGGCAGGTTAACTATGGCTACACCTTC.